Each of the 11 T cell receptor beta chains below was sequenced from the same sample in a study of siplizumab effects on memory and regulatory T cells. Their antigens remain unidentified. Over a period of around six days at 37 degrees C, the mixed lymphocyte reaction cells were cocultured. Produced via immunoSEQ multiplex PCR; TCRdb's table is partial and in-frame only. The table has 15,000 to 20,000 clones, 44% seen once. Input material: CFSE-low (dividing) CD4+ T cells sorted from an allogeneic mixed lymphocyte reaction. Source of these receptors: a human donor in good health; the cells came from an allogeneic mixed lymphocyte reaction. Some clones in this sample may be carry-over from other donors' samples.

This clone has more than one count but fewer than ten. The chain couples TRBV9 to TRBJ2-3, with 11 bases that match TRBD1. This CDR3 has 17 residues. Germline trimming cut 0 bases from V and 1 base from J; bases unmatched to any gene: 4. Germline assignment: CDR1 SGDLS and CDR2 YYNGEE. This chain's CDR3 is CASSVGTGGGGTDTQYF. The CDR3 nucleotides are TGTGCCAGCAGCGTAGGGACAGGGGGCGGTGGCACAGATACGCAGTATTTT.

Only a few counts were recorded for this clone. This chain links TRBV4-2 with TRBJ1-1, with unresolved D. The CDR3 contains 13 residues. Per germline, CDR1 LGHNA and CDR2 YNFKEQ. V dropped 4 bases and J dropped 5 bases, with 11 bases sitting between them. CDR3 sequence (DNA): TGTGCCAGCAGCCTTCTGACTGGGACTGAAGCTTTCTTT. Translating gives CASSLLTGTEAFF.

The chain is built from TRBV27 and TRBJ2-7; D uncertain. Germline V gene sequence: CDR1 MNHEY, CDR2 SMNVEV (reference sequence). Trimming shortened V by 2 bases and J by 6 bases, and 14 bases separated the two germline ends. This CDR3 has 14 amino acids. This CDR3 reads CASSLDVSPGEQYF. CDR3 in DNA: TGTGCCAGCAGTTTAGATGTCTCACCGGGCGAGCAGTACTTC.

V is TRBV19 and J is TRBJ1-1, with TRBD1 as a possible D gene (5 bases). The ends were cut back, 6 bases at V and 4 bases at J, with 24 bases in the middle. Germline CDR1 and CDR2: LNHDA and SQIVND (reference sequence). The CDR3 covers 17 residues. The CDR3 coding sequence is TGTGCCAGTAGCCCGATCCTGGGGCGGGGCAGCGTCACTGAAGCTTTCTTT. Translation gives CASSPILGRGSVTEAFF.

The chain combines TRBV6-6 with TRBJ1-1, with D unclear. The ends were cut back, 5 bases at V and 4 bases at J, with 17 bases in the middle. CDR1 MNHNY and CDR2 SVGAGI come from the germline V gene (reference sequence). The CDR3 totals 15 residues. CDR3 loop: CASSLLEGWGTEAFF. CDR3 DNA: TGTGCCAGCAGTCTCCTCGAAGGATGGGGCACTGAAGCTTTCTTT.

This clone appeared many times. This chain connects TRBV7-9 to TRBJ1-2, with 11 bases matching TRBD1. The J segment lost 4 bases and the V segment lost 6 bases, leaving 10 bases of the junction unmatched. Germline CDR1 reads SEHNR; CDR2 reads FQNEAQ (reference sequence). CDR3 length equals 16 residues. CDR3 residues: CASSSTSGTGGYGYTF. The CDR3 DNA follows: TGTGCCAGCAGTTCCACCTCCGGGACAGGGGGCTATGGCTACACCTTC.

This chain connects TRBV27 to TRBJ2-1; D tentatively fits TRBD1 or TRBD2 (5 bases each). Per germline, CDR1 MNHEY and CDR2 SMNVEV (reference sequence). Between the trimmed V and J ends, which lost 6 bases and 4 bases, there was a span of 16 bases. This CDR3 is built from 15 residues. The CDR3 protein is CASRRWGSMYNEQFF. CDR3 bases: TGTGCCAGCAGGAGGTGGGGGAGTATGTACAATGAGCAGTTCTTC.

The CDR3 reads CSVAGQLDSNQPQHF. CDR3 DNA: TGCAGCGTGGCTGGACAGTTAGATAGCAATCAGCCCCAGCATTTT. V gene TRBV29-1 combines with J gene TRBJ1-5; possible D gene TRBD1, 6 bases. The V gene lost 6 bases and the J gene lost 0 bases, with 15 bases spanning the gap. CDR3 size: 15 residues. Per germline, CDR1 SQVTM and CDR2 ANQGSEA.

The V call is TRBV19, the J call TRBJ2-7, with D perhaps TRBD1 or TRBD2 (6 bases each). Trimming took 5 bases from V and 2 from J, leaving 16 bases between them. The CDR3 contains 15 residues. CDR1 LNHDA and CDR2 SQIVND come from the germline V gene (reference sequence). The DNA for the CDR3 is TGTGCCAGTAGTCAAGGAGGGGGAGCACCCTACGAGCAGTACTTC. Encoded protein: CASSQGGGAPYEQYF. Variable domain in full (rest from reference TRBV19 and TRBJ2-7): DGGITQSPKYLFRKEGQNVTLSCEQNLNHDAMYWYRQDPGQGLRLIYYSQIVNDFQKGDIAEGYSVSREKKESFPLTVTSAQKNPTAFYLCASSQGGGAPYEQYFGPGTRLTVT.

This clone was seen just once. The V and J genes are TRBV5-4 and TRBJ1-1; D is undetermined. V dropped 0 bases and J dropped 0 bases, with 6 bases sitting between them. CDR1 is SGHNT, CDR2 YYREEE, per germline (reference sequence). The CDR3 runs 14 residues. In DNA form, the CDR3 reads TGTGCCAGCAGCTTGGTATCTGTGAACACTGAAGCTTTCTTT. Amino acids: CASSLVSVNTEAFF.

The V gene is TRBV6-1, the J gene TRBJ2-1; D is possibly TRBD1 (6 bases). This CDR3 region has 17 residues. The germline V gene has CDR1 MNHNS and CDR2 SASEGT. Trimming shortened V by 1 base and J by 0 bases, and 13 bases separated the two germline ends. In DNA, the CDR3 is TGTGCCAGCAGTGAAGTTTTAGGACAGAGCTCCTACAATGAGCAGTTCTTC. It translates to CASSEVLGQSSYNEQFF.